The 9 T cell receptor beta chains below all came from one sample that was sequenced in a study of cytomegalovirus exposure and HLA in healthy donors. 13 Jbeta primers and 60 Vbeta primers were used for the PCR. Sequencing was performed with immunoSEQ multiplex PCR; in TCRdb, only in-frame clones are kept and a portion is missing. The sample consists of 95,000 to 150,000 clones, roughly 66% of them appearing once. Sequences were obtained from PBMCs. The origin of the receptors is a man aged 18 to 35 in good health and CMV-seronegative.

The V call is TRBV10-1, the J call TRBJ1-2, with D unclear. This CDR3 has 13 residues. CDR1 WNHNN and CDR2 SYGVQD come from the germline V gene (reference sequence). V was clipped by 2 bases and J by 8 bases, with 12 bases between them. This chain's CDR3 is CASSETGYSGYTF. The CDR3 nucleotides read TGCGCCAGCAGTGAGACGGGGTATTCCGGCTACACCTTC.

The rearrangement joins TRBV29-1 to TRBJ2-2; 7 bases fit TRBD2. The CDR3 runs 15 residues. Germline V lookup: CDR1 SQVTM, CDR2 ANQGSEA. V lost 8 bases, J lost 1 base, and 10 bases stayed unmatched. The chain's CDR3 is CSPKNERENTGELFF. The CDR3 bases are TGCAGCCCAAAAAACGAGCGGGAGAACACCGGGGAGCTGTTTTTT.

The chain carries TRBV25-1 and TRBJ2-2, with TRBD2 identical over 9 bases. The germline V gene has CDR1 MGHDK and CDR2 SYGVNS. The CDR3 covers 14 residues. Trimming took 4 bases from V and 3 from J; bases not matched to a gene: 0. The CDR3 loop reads CASSASGDTGELFF. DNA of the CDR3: TGTGCCAGCAGTGCTAGCGGGGACACCGGGGAGCTGTTTTTT.

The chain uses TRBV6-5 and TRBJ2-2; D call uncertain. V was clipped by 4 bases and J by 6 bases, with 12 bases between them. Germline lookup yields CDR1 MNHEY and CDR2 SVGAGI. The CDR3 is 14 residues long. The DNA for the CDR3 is TGTGCCAGCAGTTTTGCCAGGCGTCCCGGGGAGCTGTTTTTT. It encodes CASSFARRPGELFF.

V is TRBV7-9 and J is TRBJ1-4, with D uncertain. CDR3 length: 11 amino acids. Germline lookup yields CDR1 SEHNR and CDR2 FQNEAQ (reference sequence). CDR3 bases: TGTTCCTCTGGGAGGAGTGAAAAACTGTTTTTT. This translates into CSSGRSEKLFF.

This CDR3 reads CASIPGGTEAFF. For the CDR3, the DNA is TGTGCCAGCATCCCAGGGGGCACTGAAGCTTTCTTT. The chain employs TRBV2 and TRBJ1-1; 7 positions agree with TRBD1. The germline CDR1 and CDR2 sequences are SNHLY and FYNNEI. The ends lost 7 bases at V and 4 bases at J; junction bases unmatched: 3. This CDR3 contains 12 residues.

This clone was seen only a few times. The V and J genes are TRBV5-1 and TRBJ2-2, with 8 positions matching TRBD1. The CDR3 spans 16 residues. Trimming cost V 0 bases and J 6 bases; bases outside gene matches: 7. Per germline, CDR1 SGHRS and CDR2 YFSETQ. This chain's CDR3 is CASSLDSGGIAGELFF. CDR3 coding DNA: TGCGCCAGCAGCTTGGATTCAGGGGGCATCGCCGGGGAGCTGTTTTTT.

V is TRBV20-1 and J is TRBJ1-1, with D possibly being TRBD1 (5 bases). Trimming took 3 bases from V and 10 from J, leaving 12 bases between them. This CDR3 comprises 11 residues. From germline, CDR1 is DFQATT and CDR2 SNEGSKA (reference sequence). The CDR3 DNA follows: TGCAGTGCTAGGTTGGGGGGAGTAGCTTTCTTT. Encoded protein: CSARLGGVAFF.

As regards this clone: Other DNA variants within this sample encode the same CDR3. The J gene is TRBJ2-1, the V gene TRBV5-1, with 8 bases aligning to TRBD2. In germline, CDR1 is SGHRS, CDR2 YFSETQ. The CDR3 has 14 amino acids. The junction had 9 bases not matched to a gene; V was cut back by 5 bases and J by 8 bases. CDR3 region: CASSGSGGYDEQFF. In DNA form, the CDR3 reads TGCGCCAGCAGTGGGAGCGGGGGTTACGATGAGCAGTTCTTC.